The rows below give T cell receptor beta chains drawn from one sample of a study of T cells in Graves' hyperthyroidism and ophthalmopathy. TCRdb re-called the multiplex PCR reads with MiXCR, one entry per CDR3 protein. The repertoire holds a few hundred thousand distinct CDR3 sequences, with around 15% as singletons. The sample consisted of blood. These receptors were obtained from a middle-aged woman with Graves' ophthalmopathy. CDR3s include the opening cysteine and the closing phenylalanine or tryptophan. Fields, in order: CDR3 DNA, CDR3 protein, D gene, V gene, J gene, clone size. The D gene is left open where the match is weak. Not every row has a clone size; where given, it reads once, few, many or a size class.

CDR3 DNA: TGTGCCAGCAGTTCCAGAGTGAAGGGATCCTACGAGCAGTACTTC
CDR3 protein: CASSSRVKGSYEQYF
D gene: .
V gene: TRBV28
J gene: TRBJ2-7
clone size: .

CDR3 DNA: TGTGCCAGCAGTTTAGCCACGACTAGCTCTAGCACAGATACGCAGTATTTT
CDR3 protein: CASSLATTSSSTDTQYF
D gene: TRBD2
V gene: TRBV27
J gene: TRBJ2-3
clone size: many

CDR3 DNA: TGCAGTGCTAGGCGGCGGGGAACGAACTATGGCTACACCTTC
CDR3 protein: CSARRRGTNYGYTF
D gene: .
V gene: TRBV20-1
J gene: TRBJ1-2
clone size: many

CDR3 DNA: TGTGCCAGCAGTTTCCGGGCCTCCTACGAGCAGTACTTC
CDR3 protein: CASSFRASYEQYF
D gene: .
V gene: TRBV27
J gene: TRBJ2-7
clone size: .

CDR3 DNA: TGTGCCAGCTCACCGGGACTAGCGGCCGATGAGCAGTTCTTC
CDR3 protein: CASSPGLAADEQFF
D gene: TRBD2
V gene: TRBV18
J gene: TRBJ2-1
clone size: .

CDR3 DNA: TGTGCCAGCAGCTTATTTCAGGGTCAGAGCTATGGCTACACCTTC
CDR3 protein: CASSLFQGQSYGYTF
D gene: .
V gene: TRBV7-2
J gene: TRBJ1-2
clone size: once

CDR3 DNA: TGCAGTGCTGAAGAGACAGGGCCCTATGGCTACACCTTC
CDR3 protein: CSAEETGPYGYTF
D gene: TRBD1
V gene: TRBV20-1
J gene: TRBJ1-2
clone size: many

CDR3 DNA: TGCAGTGCTAAAGCCGGTAGCGGGAGAATCAATGAGCAGTTCTTC
CDR3 protein: CSAKAGSGRINEQFF
D gene: TRBD2
V gene: TRBV20-1
J gene: TRBJ2-1
clone size: .

CDR3 DNA: TGCAGCGTGACCGGGACAGGGGTTACAGATACGCAGTATTTT
CDR3 protein: CSVTGTGVTDTQYF
D gene: TRBD1
V gene: TRBV29-1
J gene: TRBJ2-3
clone size: few

CDR3 DNA: TGCAGCGTTCGAGGGGCTAGCCAGAACGGAATAAATGAGCAGTTCTTC
CDR3 protein: CSVRGASQNGINEQFF
D gene: .
V gene: TRBV29-1
J gene: TRBJ2-1
clone size: many

CDR3 DNA: TGTGCCTGGAAGGGGAGAGTCTTCAAGGCCACAGATACGCAGTATTTT
CDR3 protein: CAWKGRVFKATDTQYF
D gene: .
V gene: TRBV30
J gene: TRBJ2-3
clone size: many

CDR3 DNA: TGTGCCAGCAGCGTAGAAGGTAGGGGAACTGAAGCTTTCTTT
CDR3 protein: CASSVEGRGTEAFF
D gene: .
V gene: TRBV9
J gene: TRBJ1-1
clone size: few